This T cell receptor (beta chain) derives from a study of blood T cell repertoires in COVID-19. Study-wide context: Samples taken during acute and convalescent COVID-19 were collected in the United States, Italy and Spain.

TCRdb keeps only in-frame clones here, not all; method: immunoSEQ multiplex PCR. The table shows some 200,000 clones, with about four fifths occurring only once. Seattle participants joined during active infection and were tracked over time. This CDR3 has 14 amino acids. Trimming removed 7 bases at V and 1 base at J, with 11 bases between. The V gene's germline CDR1 is MDHEN and CDR2 SYDVKM. What was sequenced was peripheral blood. The genes are TRBV28 and TRBJ1-3; D is undetermined. This TCR was sampled from an elderly woman with COVID-19, enrolled during active disease. CDR3 residues: CASTPRVSGNTIYF. The CDR3 bases are TGTGCCAGCACTCCGAGGGTATCTGGAAACACCATATATTTT.